Included here is one T cell receptor beta chain sequence, with context. Its specificity is unknown. The data were taken from a study of memory CD4+ T cells and cytomegalovirus serostatus. Study context: Healthy Belgian adult donors included roughly nine CMV-positive and 24 CMV-negative people. Study-level results: CMV serostatus prediction reached median AUC about 0.95, or 0.9 with US-trained model.

Single viable CD3+CD4+CD8-CD45RO+ cells were sorted as the memory CD4+ T cells. Serostatus was set by detecting CMV pp150, pp28, p38, p52 IgG. In the original processing: Out-of-frame sequences were removed, leaving about 2.2 million distinct TCRbeta sequences. Clones were read by immunoSEQ multiplex PCR, and TCRdb kept only the in-frame ones, dropping some. V, J and clone size are those of that table, while D and trimming were read from the DNA. In the table there are about 25,000 clones, less than 80% of which are singletons. Trimming stripped 2 bases from V and 10 bases from J, with 7 bases between. The germline V gene encodes CDR1 MDHEN and CDR2 SYDVKM. The CDR3 has 11 residues.

The source material was memory CD4+ T cells from blood. This receptor was obtained from an adult in good health and CMV-seronegative. The chain carries TRBV28 and TRBJ2-3, with D unresolved. The chain's CDR3 is CASSLLEAQYF. For the CDR3, the DNA is TGTGCCAGCAGTTTACTAGAGGCGCAGTATTTT.